This TCR beta chain was found in a study of early stage breast cancer tumors. Notes on the study in general: Comparing each tissue with blood distinguished tumor from normal in about 90% of the 16 patients.

CDR1 is KGHSH, CDR2 LQKENI, per germline. The CDR3 extends over 12 amino acids. The ends were cut back, 3 bases at V and 4 bases at J, with 6 bases in the middle. Produced via immunoSEQ multiplex PCR; TCRdb's table is partial and in-frame only. The sample consists of tens of thousands of clones, roughly 78% of them appearing once. About this clone: Its antigen remains unknown. The same CDR3 also results from other DNA sequences found in this sample.

The rearrangement uses TRBV18 and TRBJ1-1; D is possibly TRBD1 (5 bases). The receptor's source is a person in their 40s with breast cancer. Sequenced material: blood. The DNA of the CDR3 is TGTGCCAGCTCACCCCAGGGCACTGAAGCTTTCTTT. This encodes CASSPQGTEAFF.